These 16 T cell receptor beta chains share one sample of origin, sequenced in a study of T-cell reconstitution after alpha-beta-depleted transplantation in children. Unique molecular identifiers were incorporated during preparation of the TCRbeta library. TCRdb reprocessed the PCR reads via MiXCR and lists one record per CDR3 protein. The repertoire includes some 830,000 distinct CDR3 sequences, around 17% of them detected once, and under 6% sits in the top ten. The sequenced sample was PBMCs, mostly from graft donor cells, obtained 360 days after TCRalphabeta/CD19-depleted stem cell transplant. Every receptor here comes from a male patient aged 10 to 17 who had a stem cell transplant for acute lymphoblastic leukemia, so the T cells may come from the graft donor.

This clonotype was picked up a small number of times. This rearrangement joins TRBV27 to TRBJ2-6; either TRBD1 or TRBD2 may supply D (5 bases each). The V end was cut by 1 base, the J end by 0 bases, with 16 bases between. This CDR3 region has 19 residues. The germline V gene has CDR1 MNHEY and CDR2 SMNVEV (reference sequence). The CDR3 DNA reads as TGTGCCAGCAGTTTATTCGCGGTTCAGGGAGCCTCTGGGGCCAACGTCCTGACTTTC. It encodes CASSLFAVQGASGANVLTF.

The chain couples TRBV7-3 to TRBJ2-7; 8 bases are a match to TRBD2. The CDR3 contains 15 residues. Germline V gene lookup returns CDR1 SGHTA and CDR2 FQGTGA. The junction had 9 bases not matched to a gene; V was cut back by 4 bases and J by 4 bases. In DNA form, the CDR3 reads TGTGCCAGCAGCTGGGGACTAGGCGGGTCTTACGAGCAGTACTTC. Translation: CASSWGLGGSYEQYF.

The chain couples TRBV29-1 to TRBJ2-2; 8 bases are shared with TRBD1. The V segment lost 5 bases and the J segment 5 bases; nucleotides outside the gene matches: 7. The CDR3 spans 14 residues. The germline gives CDR1 SQVTM, CDR2 ANQGSEA. The CDR3 spells CSVHRQGRTGELFF. The CDR3 coding sequence is TGCAGCGTTCACCGACAGGGGAGGACCGGGGAGCTGTTTTTT.

There are many counts of this clonotype. The rearrangement joins TRBV5-1 to TRBJ2-7; tentatively, D is TRBD2 (5 bases). Germline V lookup: CDR1 SGHRS, CDR2 YFSETQ. CDR3 size: 12 residues. Trimming left V 4 bases short and J 3 bases short, with 8 bases between. CDR3 DNA sequence: TGCGCCAGCAGCCCCGACTACTACGAGCAGTACTTC. Its translation is CASSPDYYEQYF.

This clonotype occurred a few times. V usage is TRBV12-3 or TRBV12-4 and J usage is TRBJ2-5; weak D call: TRBD1 (6 bases). CDR3 length: 14 residues. Trimming removed 6 bases at V and 0 bases at J, with 11 bases between. The DNA for the CDR3 is TGTGCCAGCAGCACGACAGGATACCAAGAGACCCAGTACTTC. Amino acid sequence: CASSTTGYQETQYF.

The rearrangement uses TRBV5-6 and TRBJ2-2, with 7 bases lining up with TRBD1. Germline CDR1 SGHDT, CDR2 YYEEEE. V dropped 6 bases and J dropped 5; count of bases not matched to a gene: 10. The CDR3 sequence is 15 residues long. CDR3 sequence (DNA): TGTGCCAGCACCTACAGGGGAAGGGTGACCGGGGAGCTGTTTTTT. Its protein is CASTYRGRVTGELFF.

This clonotype has ten or more counts. The junction and the germline gene differ at one end; a read error may be behind it. This chain connects TRBV4-1 to TRBJ2-7; 12 nucleotides agree with TRBD2. This CDR3 spans 17 amino acids. Germline V gene lookup returns CDR1 MGHRA and CDR2 YSYEKL. CDR3 amino acids: CASRQGQLAGGTYEQYF. CDR3 bases: TGCGCCAGCAGGCAAGGCCAACTAGCGGGAGGAACCTACGAGCAGTACTTC.

V gene TRBV18 combines with J gene TRBJ2-5; no firm D call. Germline CDR1 reads KGHSH; CDR2 reads LQKENI. Trimming stripped 5 bases from V and 0 bases from J, with 10 bases between. This CDR3 is built from 14 residues. CDR3: CASSSAVNQETQYF. The CDR3 DNA sequence: TGTGCCAGCTCATCAGCTGTAAACCAAGAGACCCAGTACTTC.

The chain links TRBV5-5 to TRBJ2-5, with D perhaps being TRBD1 or TRBD2 (5 bases each). V was pared by 7 bases and J by 1 base, with 23 bases between. CDR1 and CDR2 from the germline V gene are SGHKS and YYEKEE (reference sequence). CDR3 size: 17 residues. CDR3 region: CASCQVGTWPTQETQYF. The CDR3, as DNA: TGTGCCAGCTGCCAGGTGGGGACCTGGCCAACCCAAGAGACCCAGTACTTC.

This clonotype appeared a few times. The chain employs TRBV29-1 and TRBJ1-1; D not certain. V lost 3 bases and J 1 base, leaving 6 bases between the germline ends. This CDR3 comprises 12 residues. Germline loops: CDR1 SQVTM, CDR2 ANQGSEA. The DNA of the CDR3 is TGCAGCGTTGACGAAGGGAACACTGAAGCTTTCTTT. Protein: CSVDEGNTEAFF.

This clonotype was seen a few times. An end of the junction does not agree with germline; a read error may underlie this. The J gene is TRBJ2-7, the V gene TRBV15; 10 nucleotides match TRBD1. The CDR3 sequence is 16 residues long. Germline V gene sequence: CDR1 LNHNV, CDR2 YYDKDF (reference sequence). CDR3 nucleotide sequence: TGTGCCACCAGCATCGGGACAGGGGCATACTTAGATCCATGCTATTTC. This gives the protein CATSIGTGAYLDPCYF.

In its sample, this clonotype was seen a few times. The chain carries TRBV5-1 and TRBJ2-5; 12 bases align to TRBD2. The length of the CDR3 is 14 residues. The germline V gene has CDR1 SGHRS and CDR2 YFSETQ. V lost 6 bases to trimming and J lost 4 bases; unmatched junction nucleotides: 4. CDR3 nucleotide sequence: TGCGCCAGCAACCTAGCGGGAGGGTCAGAGACCCAGTACTTC. Translating gives CASNLAGGSETQYF.

The chain joins TRBV6-2 or TRBV6-3 to TRBJ2-7; 7 nucleotides line up with TRBD1. This CDR3 spans 17 amino acids. In germline, CDR1 is MNHEY, CDR2 SVGEGT. V lost 7 bases and J lost 3; bases outside the gene matches: 18. The CDR3 sequence: CASKGPRTQGTFYEQYF. DNA of the CDR3: TGTGCCAGCAAGGGCCCACGAACACAGGGGACCTTCTACGAGCAGTACTTC.

V and J are TRBV6-1 and TRBJ1-5, with D uncertain. CDR1 is MNHNS, CDR2 SASEGT, per germline. The CDR3 loop spans 15 amino acids. V was shortened by 5 bases and J by 2 bases, with 13 bases between the two germline ends. The CDR3 here is CASSNWVRGNQPQHF. DNA of the CDR3: TGTGCCAGCAGTAATTGGGTGAGGGGCAATCAGCCCCAGCATTTT.

This sequence joins TRBV7-3 and TRBJ1-1; TRBD1 is a possible D gene (5 bases). Germline loops: CDR1 SGHTA, CDR2 FQGTGA. CDR3 length: 15 residues. Deletions cut 0 bases from V and 2 bases from J, with 10 bases between. CDR3 residues: CASSLTPGINTEAFF. As DNA, the CDR3 is TGTGCCAGCAGCTTAACCCCAGGGATCAACACTGAAGCTTTCTTT. The complete variable domain, with remaining parts taken from reference TRBV7-3 and TRBJ1-1, reads GAGVSQTPSNKVTEKGKYVELRCDPISGHTALYWYRQSLGQGPEFLIYFQGTGAADDSGLPNDRFFAVRPEGSVSTLKIQRTERGDSAVYLCASSLTPGINTEAFFGQGTRLTVV.

The rearrangement joins TRBV5-1 to TRBJ2-2; D gene uncertain. V gave up 7 bases and J gave up 5 bases, with 9 bases separating them. Germline-derived CDR1 and CDR2 are SGHRS and YFSETQ. The CDR3 spans 12 residues. As DNA, the CDR3 is TGCGCCAGCTACGATTTTACCGGGGAGCTGTTTTTT. The encoded protein is CASYDFTGELFF.